This entry is about one TCR beta chain. Its antigen is unknown. The PCR ran on 60 Vbeta and 13 Jbeta primers. Profiled with immunoSEQ multiplex PCR; TCRdb holds only in-frame clones, not every one. The data contain over 45,000 clones, 65% to 85% of them seen just once; the ten biggest clones take up 2.5%. The data originate from a study of cytomegalovirus exposure and HLA in healthy donors. Study-wide results and limits: High sensitivity and specificity were reportedly achieved when the classifier diagnosed cytomegalovirus status. When a later analysis compared HLA-associated TCR beta chains with equally common others, the HLA-associated chains turned out to be more clonally expanded and to have lower generation probabilities. Three CMV-associated chains were confirmed in vitro to be specific for CMV antigens. The study flagged around 160 TCR beta chains as cytomegalovirus-associated.

The germline V gene encodes CDR1 LNHDA and CDR2 SQIVND (reference sequence). With 2 bases removed from V and 8 bases from J, the gap between germline ends came to 21 bases. CDR3 length: 16 amino acids. Sequencing used PBMCs. The TCR comes from a boy younger than 18 in good health and CMV-seropositive. This sequence joins TRBV19 and TRBJ1-2, with D uncertain. CDR3 in DNA: TGTGCCAGTAGTATACGGGCCAGGATTATACTAGAGGGCTACACCTTC. Amino acids: CASSIRARIILEGYTF.